This TCR beta chain came from a study of T-cell reconstitution after alpha-beta-depleted transplantation in children. CDR3 length equals 18 residues. J gave up 0 bases and V 4 bases, and 8 bases lay outside the gene matches. Germline CDR1 and CDR2: SGHRS and YFSETQ. The TCRbeta library incorporated unique molecular identifiers. TCRdb called the PCR reads again in MiXCR, with one record for every CDR3 protein. The profile covers around 420,000 distinct CDR3 sequences, with around 15% appearing a single time and under 30% taken by the ten largest. Regarding this clonotype: Its matching antigen is unknown.

Study results and caveats: T cells produced anew were the main source of T-cell counts and diversity one year after transplant. Approximately two months post-transplant, alpha-beta T cells reportedly originated from several hundred expanded graft clones.

Material: PBMCs, mostly from graft donor cells, obtained 360 days after TCRalphabeta/CD19-depleted stem cell transplant. This receptor was taken from a boy less than two years old who had a stem cell transplant for Wiskott-Aldrich syndrome, so the T cells may come from the graft donor. The chain links TRBV5-1 to TRBJ2-6, with TRBD1 identical over 9 bases. CDR3 amino acids: CASSQGGQGFSGANVLTF. CDR3 coding DNA: TGCGCCAGCAGCCAAGGGGGACAGGGCTTCTCTGGGGCCAACGTCCTGACTTTC.